This TCR beta chain stems from a study of T cell repertoires in cytomegalovirus infection. Turning to the study itself: From public TCR beta signatures came an indication of both CMV infection and matching HLA type.

This clonotype was observed a handful of times. Its cognate antigen is unknown. Per the germline V gene, CDR1 is SQVTM and CDR2 is ANQGSEA. This CDR3 contains 13 residues. V shed 4 bases and J shed 0 bases, with 7 bases lying between them. Overall study findings and caveats: Cumulative public TCR beta family frequency identified CMV carriers with the relevant HLA. HLA-C-restricted CMV-specific TCR beta clonotypes prevailed in the ex vivo response.

TCRdb redid the calling of the reads with MiXCR, one entry per CDR3 protein. The repertoire holds under 850,000 distinct CDR3 sequences, about a third seen once, with 2.8% in the top ten. Sequencing was done on a sample of PBMCs. V gene TRBV29-1 combines with J gene TRBJ2-1, with D unresolved. The sequence was collected from a human donor in good health (CMV status not recorded). Some clones in this sample may be carry-over from other donors' samples. CDR3 DNA: TGCAGCGTTGTTGGAAGCTCCTACAATGAGCAGTTCTTC. This encodes CSVVGSSYNEQFF.